These T cell receptor beta chains were read from a single sample in a study of T cells in Graves' hyperthyroidism and ophthalmopathy. TCRdb itself ran the multiplex PCR reads through MiXCR, one entry per CDR3 protein. The data show around 580,000 distinct CDR3 sequences, about 43% seen once. The specimen sequenced was peripheral blood or thyroid tissue (not recorded which). Receptor source: a woman aged 18-29 years with Graves' hyperthyroidism. Each CDR3 is given with its conserved first and last residue. A D gene is named only where the DNA matches it firmly. Clone size, where shown, is once, few, many, or a class for clones that have expanded.

V gene	clone size	D gene	J gene	CDR3 protein	CDR3 DNA
TRBV20-1	once	TRBD2	TRBJ2-2	CSARSGAERDGGPGELFF	TGCAGTGCGAGAAGCGGGGCTGAACGGGACGGCGGACCCGGGGAGCTGTTTTTT
TRBV12-3/TRBV12-4	.	TRBD2	TRBJ2-1	CASSDSGGVVYNEQFF	TGTGCCAGCAGTGACTCGGGAGGGGTGGTCTACAATGAGCAGTTCTTC
TRBV29-1	.	TRBD1	TRBJ1-1	CSHFGQANTEAFF	TGCAGTCATTTCGGACAGGCGAACACTGAAGCTTTCTTT
TRBV24-1	.	TRBD1	TRBJ1-3	CATPPRTGVFGYGYTIYF	TGTGCCACCCCTCCTAGGACAGGGGTCTTCGGTTATGGCTACACCATATATTTT
TRBV20-1	.	TRBD2	TRBJ2-5	CSAVTSEETQYF	TGCAGTGCCGTGACTAGCGAAGAGACCCAGTACTTC
TRBV24-1	few	TRBD2	TRBJ2-3	CATSDLRTSGSDTQYF	TGTGCCACCAGTGATTTGAGGACTAGCGGGAGTGATACGCAGTATTTT
TRBV27	.	.	TRBJ2-2	CASSLIENTGELFF	TGTGCCAGCAGTTTAATAGAGAACACCGGGGAGCTGTTTTTT
TRBV24-1	few	.	TRBJ2-7	CATSDLRNEQYF	TGTGCCACCAGTGATCTACGGAATGAGCAGTACTTC
TRBV7-9	many	TRBD1	TRBJ2-7	CASSFDRGVGYEQYF	TGTGCCAGCAGCTTCGACAGGGGGGTTGGCTATGAGCAGTACTTC
TRBV29-1	.	TRBD1	TRBJ1-4	CSVSTGGGEKLFF	TGCAGCGTTTCGACAGGGGGAGGTGAAAAACTGTTTTTT
TRBV7-2	many	.	TRBJ2-2	CASSFGRTNTGELFF	TGTGCCAGCAGCTTTGGCAGGACGAACACCGGGGAGCTGTTTTTT
TRBV7-9	.	.	TRBJ1-2	CASSPLRGQSYNGYTF	TGTGCCAGCAGTCCTCTCCGGGGGCAGTCCTACAATGGCTACACCTTC
TRBV10-3	many	.	TRBJ2-2	CAISESRAGTGELFF	TGTGCCATCAGTGAGTCGAGGGCTGGCACCGGGGAGCTGTTTTTT
TRBV10-3	.	TRBD1	TRBJ1-1	CAISESIRRSGQGVLNTEAFF	TGTGCCATCAGTGAGTCGATCAGGCGATCGGGACAGGGGGTCCTGAACACTGAAGCTTTCTTT
TRBV27	.	TRBD1	TRBJ1-5	CASSSLTGFNQPQHF	TGTGCCAGCAGTTCCTTGACAGGGTTCAATCAGCCCCAGCATTTT
TRBV24-1	.	.	TRBJ2-5	CASSREPGQETQYF	TGTGCCAGCAGCCGAGAGCCAGGGCAGGAGACCCAGTACTTC
TRBV20-1	many	TRBD1	TRBJ1-4	CSARDHRLQGTNEKLFF	TGCAGTGCTAGAGATCACCGGCTACAGGGGACTAATGAAAAACTGTTTTTT
TRBV29-1	.	.	TRBJ2-5	CSFGGAWETQYF	TGCAGCTTCGGCGGGGCTTGGGAGACCCAGTACTTC
TRBV2	many	.	TRBJ1-6	CASSDPLRRKRNSPLHF	TGTGCCAGCAGTGATCCTCTTAGACGGAAAAGGAATTCACCCCTCCACTTT
TRBV9	many	.	TRBJ1-1	CASSSTEAFF	TGTGCCAGCAGCTCGACTGAAGCTTTCTTT
TRBV4-1	many	.	TRBJ2-7	CASSPSGERLSSYEQYF	TGCGCCAGCAGCCCGTCAGGGGAACGTTTAAGCTCCTACGAGCAGTACTTC
TRBV7-9	.	.	TRBJ1-1	CASSHQGRGTEAFF	TGTGCCAGCAGCCATCAGGGGAGGGGCACTGAAGCTTTCTTT
TRBV5-1	many	TRBD1	TRBJ2-7	CASSLHRGAEQYF	TGCGCCAGCAGCTTACACAGGGGGGCCGAGCAGTACTTC
TRBV7-9	.	TRBD1	TRBJ2-5	CASSDATGMETQYF	TGTGCCAGCAGCGACGCGACAGGGATGGAGACCCAGTACTTC
TRBV7-9	.	TRBD1	TRBJ1-5	CASSAGTGSDQPQHF	TGTGCCAGCAGCGCCGGGACAGGGTCGGATCAGCCCCAGCATTTT
TRBV7-9	many	TRBD2	TRBJ2-5	CASSLVRLAEETQYF	TGTGCCAGCAGCTTAGTAAGGCTAGCGGAAGAGACCCAGTACTTC
TRBV7-8	.	.	TRBJ1-2	CASSAAGTRGDSTRAPDYGYTF	TGTGCCAGCAGCGCCGCCGGGACTAGGGGAGACTCTACAAGGGCGCCCGACTATGGCTACACCTTC
TRBV6-5	many	.	TRBJ2-7	CASILVATDIYEQYF	TGTGCCAGCATACTGGTCGCGACCGATATCTACGAGCAGTACTTC
TRBV30	.	.	TRBJ1-5	CAWSKGGDQPQHF	TGTGCCTGGAGTAAGGGGGGAGATCAGCCCCAGCATTTT
TRBV7-8	.	.	TRBJ2-6	CASNPLPETGSMANVLTF	TGTGCCAGCAACCCCCTTCCCGAGACAGGCTCTATGGCCAACGTCCTGACTTTC
TRBV12-3/TRBV12-4	.	TRBD1	TRBJ1-1	CASSADRGPTMVAEAFF	TGTGCCAGCAGTGCGGACAGGGGGCCAACTATGGTGGCTGAAGCTTTCTTT
TRBV29-1	many	.	TRBJ1-2	CSVEERMGSSGSYGYTF	TGCAGCGTTGAAGAGCGGATGGGGTCTTCCGGGTCCTATGGCTACACCTTC
TRBV19	.	TRBD1	TRBJ2-7	CASMDRVLYEQYF	TGTGCCAGTATGGACAGGGTACTCTACGAGCAGTACTTC
TRBV10-2	.	TRBD2	TRBJ2-7	CARPISGSGKQYF	TGCGCCAGACCGATTAGCGGGAGTGGTAAGCAGTACTTC
TRBV4-1	.	TRBD1	TRBJ1-2	CASSQDSEAGGTFYGYTF	TGCGCCAGCAGCCAAGATTCTGAGGCAGGGGGGACGTTTTATGGCTACACCTTC
TRBV29-1	.	TRBD1	TRBJ2-2	CSVGQTNTGELFF	TGCAGCGTGGGACAGACGAACACCGGGGAGCTGTTTTTT
TRBV10-3	.	TRBD2	TRBJ2-5	CAISAVAGSGGPQETQYF	TGTGCCATCAGTGCGGTAGCGGGATCAGGCGGACCCCAAGAGACCCAGTACTTC
TRBV7-2	.	.	TRBJ2-7	CASSLGGEGYTYEQYF	TGTGCCAGCAGCTTAGGCGGGGAAGGCTACACCTACGAGCAGTACTTC
TRBV20-1	.	TRBD1	TRBJ1-5	CSARPGQRPQHF	TGCAGTGCTAGACCGGGACAGCGGCCCCAGCATTTT
TRBV7-9	many	.	TRBJ1-2	CASSSPERGYTF	TGTGCCAGCAGCTCCCCCGAGAGAGGCTACACCTTC
TRBV20-1	many	.	TRBJ2-2	CSAQIGNTGELFF	TGCAGTGCACAAATCGGAAACACCGGGGAGCTGTTTTTT
TRBV7-9	.	.	TRBJ2-1	CASPDRGVNEQFF	TGTGCCAGCCCCGATCGCGGGGTCAATGAGCAGTTCTTC
TRBV27	few	.	TRBJ1-2	CASRPGTEGYGYTF	TGTGCCAGCAGGCCCGGGACGGAGGGCTATGGCTACACCTTC
TRBV27	.	.	TRBJ2-7	CASSFRGNAFSYEQYF	TGTGCCAGCAGTTTTCGTGGGAATGCGTTCTCCTACGAGCAGTACTTC
TRBV9	few	.	TRBJ1-4	CASSVASDSYNEKLFF	TGTGCCAGCAGCGTAGCTTCAGATTCTTATAATGAAAAACTGTTTTTT
TRBV25-1	.	.	TRBJ1-2	CASSLLEGSGYTF	TGTGCCAGCAGTTTATTGGAGGGTTCTGGCTACACCTTC
TRBV7-2	many	.	TRBJ1-2	CASSLDCCPYTF	TGTGCCAGCAGCTTAGATTGCTGCCCCTACACCTTC
TRBV11-3	.	.	TRBJ2-7	CASSFGQARAYEQYF	TGTGCCAGCAGCTTCGGTCAGGCTAGAGCCTACGAGCAGTACTTC
TRBV6-1	.	TRBD1	TRBJ2-2	CASNPWTGQNTGELFF	TGTGCCAGCAATCCCTGGACAGGTCAGAACACCGGGGAGCTGTTTTTT
TRBV7-8	.	.	TRBJ1-4	CASSLLGPNGKLFF	TGTGCCAGCAGCTTACTGGGGCCCAATGGAAAACTGTTTTTT
TRBV29-1	many	.	TRBJ1-2	CSVEENEGGNYGYTF	TGCAGCGTTGAAGAGAACGAGGGGGGAAACTATGGCTACACCTTC
TRBV24-1	few	.	TRBJ2-3	CATSDLMGDTQYF	TGTGCCACCAGTGATTTGATGGGAGATACGCAGTATTTT
TRBV20-1	.	.	TRBJ1-4	CSASSGAGEKLFF	TGCAGTGCTAGCTCCGGGGCGGGTGAAAAACTGTTTTTT
TRBV9	.	.	TRBJ2-7	CASSVSFGTYNEQYF	TGTGCCAGCAGCGTTAGCTTTGGGACATATAACGAGCAGTACTTC
TRBV7-8	medium-sized	.	TRBJ1-2	CASSFGQPGKNYGYTF	TGTGCCAGCAGCTTCGGCCAACCCGGGAAGAACTATGGCTACACCTTC